This TCR beta chain was found in a study of cytotoxic CD8 clonotypes in ibrutinib-treated CLL. Here immunoSEQ multiplex PCR was the method, and the copy in TCRdb shows in-frame clones only, minus some. This repertoire shows 150,000 to 250,000 clones, 72% found once; its top ten account for roughly 12%. Germline loops: CDR1 KGHSH, CDR2 LQKENI. Deletions cut 4 bases from V and 3 bases from J, with 10 bases between. The CDR3 loop spans 13 amino acids. The sample was PBMCs, taken after 24 months of ibrutinib treatment. This TCR was sampled from a human donor with chronic lymphocytic leukemia. The chain carries TRBV18 and TRBJ2-7, with D tentatively TRBD2 (5 bases). The CDR3 loop reads CASSLGRDYEQYF. DNA of the CDR3: TGTGCCAGCTCACTAGGACGGGACTACGAGCAGTACTTC.